Listed below are T cell receptor beta chains from one sample, sequenced in a study of T cell changes during pregnancy in multiple sclerosis. Clones were read by immunoSEQ multiplex PCR, and TCRdb kept only the in-frame ones, dropping some. The data show about 87,000 clones, with roughly 93% seen just once and 1.4% held by the top ten. The input for sequencing was peripheral blood, taken in the third trimester of pregnancy. These receptors were collected from a female donor in good health, enrolled as a control in a pregnancy study. CDR3s include the opening cysteine and the closing phenylalanine or tryptophan. D genes are given only for firm matches. Clone size is shown for a subset of rows, as once, few, many or a class of expanded clone.

CDR3aa | CDR3nt | abundance | d_gene | j_gene | v_gene
CASSLGGTSGAYEQYF | TGCGCCAGCAGCTTGGGGGGGACTAGCGGAGCCTACGAGCAGTACTTC | . | TRBD2 | TRBJ2-7 | TRBV5-1
CASSIQGQGQPQHF | TGTGCCAGTAGTATTCAGGGGCAGGGTCAGCCCCAGCATTTT | . | . | TRBJ1-5 | TRBV19
CASSLRGTTGELFF | TGTGCCAGCAGCTTACGTGGGACTACCGGGGAGCTGTTTTTT | . | . | TRBJ2-2 | TRBV7-2
CASSPPGILSEQYF | TGTGCCAGCAGTCCCCCAGGGATTTTGAGCGAGCAGTACTTC | once | . | TRBJ2-7 | TRBV28
CASIRTLAGSNEQFF | TGTGCCAGCATCCGAACACTAGCGGGAAGCAATGAGCAGTTCTTC | . | TRBD2 | TRBJ2-1 | TRBV6-1
CASRLRDTRSETQYF | TGTGCCAGCAGACTCCGGGACACGAGATCAGAGACCCAGTACTTC | . | . | TRBJ2-5 | TRBV2
CASSLGGGLGTEAFF | TGTGCCAGCAGCTTAGGCGGGGGGTTGGGCACTGAAGCTTTCTTT | . | . | TRBJ1-1 | TRBV7-9
CASSSARGLEQYF | TGTGCCAGTAGTAGCGCGCGAGGTCTCGAGCAGTACTTC | . | . | TRBJ2-7 | TRBV19
CASNSVGGINYGYTF | TGTGCCAGCAACTCTGTCGGGGGGATAAACTATGGCTACACCTTC | . | . | TRBJ1-2 | TRBV28
CASSAGGGTYEQYF | TGTGCCAGTAGTGCAGGGGGTGGGACCTACGAGCAGTACTTC | once | TRBD1 | TRBJ2-7 | TRBV19
CAWSVIGVEQYF | TGTGCCTGGAGTGTAATAGGGGTCGAGCAGTACTTC | . | . | TRBJ2-7 | TRBV30
CASSLTAGETQYF | TGTGCCAGCAGTTTAACAGCAGGCGAGACCCAGTACTTC | . | . | TRBJ2-5 | TRBV27
CASSRGKDTEAFF | TGTGCCAGCAGTAGGGGGAAGGACACTGAAGCTTTCTTT | . | . | TRBJ1-1 | TRBV6-5
CASSPSATSGTDTQYF | TGTGCCAGCTCACCCTCCGCGACTAGCGGCACAGATACGCAGTATTTT | . | TRBD2 | TRBJ2-3 | TRBV18